Sequencing of this T cell receptor beta chain was carried out in a study of shared clonotypes between healthy human individuals. The CDR3 consists of 15 residues. Trimming cost V 5 bases and J 0 bases, with 11 bases left between them. Germline V gene sequence: CDR1 MDHEN, CDR2 SYDVKM. Researchers ran the assay at a deep level. Sorted-subset replicate PCRs used roughly 210 ng of genomic DNA. This amount corresponded to 25,000 to 30,000 T cell genomes. Per the original data handling: ImmunoSEQ output held junction-only sequences without quality scores, so filtering differed. Profiling relied on immunoSEQ multiplex PCR, and the TCRdb table lists in-frame clones only, not all of them. Clonal size and the V and J genes are those of that table, whereas D and trimming came from the DNA. The table records about 590,000 clones, about 95% of them present only once. Terminally differentiated effector memory CD45RA+ cells were excluded from the naive CD8 cells, which were CD45RO-negative and positively selected for CCR7.

Source material: naive CD8+ T cells sorted from blood. This chain connects TRBV28 to TRBJ1-5; tentative D call: TRBD1 (6 bases). The origin of this receptor is a woman aged 25-40 years in good health. The CDR3, as DNA: TGTGCCAGCAGTCGGACAGCCTTTAGCAATCAGCCCCAGCATTTT. Translated, it gives CASSRTAFSNQPQHF.